A few counts support the clone carrying this TCR beta chain. MiXCR was run by TCRdb on the 5' RACE reads, yielding one entry per CDR3 protein. The sample records some 150,000 distinct CDR3 sequences, roughly a fifth being singletons. The data were obtained in a study of T-cell memory formation after mild COVID-19. The CDR3 has 15 residues. V shed 0 bases and J shed 0 bases, with 8 bases lying between them. Germline V lookup: CDR1 SGHRS, CDR2 YFSETQ. Sequences were obtained from PBMCs or a T cell subset sorted from them (not recorded which). The rearrangement uses TRBV5-1 and TRBJ2-3; D is ambiguous. This clonotype was sampled from an adult woman who had mild COVID-19 (a few samples of this study predate the infection). Cell type and time point are not known. The CDR3 spells CASSLGRPSTDTQYF. CDR3 bases: TGCGCCAGCAGCTTGGGTCGGCCTAGCACAGATACGCAGTATTTT. Full variable domain (missing parts from reference TRBV5-1 and TRBJ2-3): KAGVTQTPRYLIKTRGQQVTLSCSPISGHRSVSWYQQTPGQGLQFLFEYFSETQRNKGNFPGRFSGRQFSNSRSEMNVSTLELGDSALYLCASSLGRPSTDTQYFGPGTRLTVL.